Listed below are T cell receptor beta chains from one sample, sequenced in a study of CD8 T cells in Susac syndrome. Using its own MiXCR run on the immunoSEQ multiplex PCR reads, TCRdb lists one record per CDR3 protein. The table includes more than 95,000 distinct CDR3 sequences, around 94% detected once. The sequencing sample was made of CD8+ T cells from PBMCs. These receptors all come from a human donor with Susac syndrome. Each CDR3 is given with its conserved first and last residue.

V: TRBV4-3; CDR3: CASSQDGGLQAEQFF
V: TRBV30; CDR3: CAWSGGVSGYTF
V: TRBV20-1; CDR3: CSARAGNHEQYF
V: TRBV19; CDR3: CASSPLFAGAYEQYF
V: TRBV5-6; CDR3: CASSLGGQDYPGTEAFF
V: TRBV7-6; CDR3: CASSPTGGAPETQYF
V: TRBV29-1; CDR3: CSVEDRGWGVAKNIQYF
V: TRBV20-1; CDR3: CSARGQGADTQYF
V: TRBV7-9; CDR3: CASSLRLWEQFF
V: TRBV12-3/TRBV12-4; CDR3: CASSYQGDEQFF
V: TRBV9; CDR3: CASAGWNTEAFF
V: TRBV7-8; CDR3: CASSLGLADLQETQYF
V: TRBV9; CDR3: CASSGGTSIVDTGELFF
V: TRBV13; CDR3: CATGTGVNEAFF
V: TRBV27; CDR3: CASSRTGRNTEAFF
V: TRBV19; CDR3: CASSSVGGNGYTF
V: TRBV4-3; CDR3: CASSQDPTGVTVRGGAEAFF
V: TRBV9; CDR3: CASSRDRGDGYTF
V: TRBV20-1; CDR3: CSATLPEQFF
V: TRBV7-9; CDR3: CASSPSMGGAGETQYF
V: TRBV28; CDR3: CASSIMGQPTNYGYTF
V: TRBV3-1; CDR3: CASSQGVTSGRDLHSPLHF
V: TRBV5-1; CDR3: CASSLVQREAIDEQYF
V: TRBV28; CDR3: CASSSTGFEAFF
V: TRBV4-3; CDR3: CASSHGLADTYEQYF
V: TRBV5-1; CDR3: CASSAWDRVNYGYTF
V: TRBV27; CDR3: CASSSAEGFLYEQYF
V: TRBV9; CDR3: CASSSHTGPGANVLTF